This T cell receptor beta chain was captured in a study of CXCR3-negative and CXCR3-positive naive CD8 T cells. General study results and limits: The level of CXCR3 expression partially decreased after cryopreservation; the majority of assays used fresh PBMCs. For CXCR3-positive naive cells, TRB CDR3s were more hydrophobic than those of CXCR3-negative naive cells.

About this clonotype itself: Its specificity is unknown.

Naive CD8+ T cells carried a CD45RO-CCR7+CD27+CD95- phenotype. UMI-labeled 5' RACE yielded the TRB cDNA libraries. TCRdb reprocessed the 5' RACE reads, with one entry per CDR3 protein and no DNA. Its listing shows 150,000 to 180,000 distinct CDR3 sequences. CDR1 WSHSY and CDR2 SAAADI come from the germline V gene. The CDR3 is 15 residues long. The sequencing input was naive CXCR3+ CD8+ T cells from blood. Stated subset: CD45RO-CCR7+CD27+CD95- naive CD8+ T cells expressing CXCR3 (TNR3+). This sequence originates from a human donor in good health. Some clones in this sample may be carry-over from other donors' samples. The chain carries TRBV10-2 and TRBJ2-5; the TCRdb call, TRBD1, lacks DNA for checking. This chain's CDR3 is CASSDRGTLQETQYF.